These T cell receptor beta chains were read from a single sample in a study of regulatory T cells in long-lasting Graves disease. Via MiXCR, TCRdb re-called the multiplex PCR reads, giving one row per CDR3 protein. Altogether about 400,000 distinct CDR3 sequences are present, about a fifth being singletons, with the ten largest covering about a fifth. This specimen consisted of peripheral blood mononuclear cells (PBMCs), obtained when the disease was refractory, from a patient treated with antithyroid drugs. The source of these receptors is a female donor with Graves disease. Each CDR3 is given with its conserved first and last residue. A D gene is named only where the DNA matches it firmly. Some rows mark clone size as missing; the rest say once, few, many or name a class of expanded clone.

DNA: TGTGCCAGCAGCTTACGGCTGTACAATGAGCAGTTCTTC
CDR3: CASSLRLYNEQFF
J: TRBJ2-1
D: NA
size: many
V: TRBV7-2

DNA: TGTGCCAGCAGTTTAGGGGGGAATCTGGAGGGCTACACCTTC
CDR3: CASSLGGNLEGYTF
J: TRBJ1-2
D: NA
size: few
V: TRBV28

DNA: TGTGCCAGCAGCCAAAGGGGGCCCGGGTGGCAAGAGACCCAGTACTTC
CDR3: CASSQRGPGWQETQYF
J: TRBJ2-5
D: TRBD1
size: many
V: TRBV11-2

DNA: TGTGCCAGCAGAGACACCCCCCCGCGATATTACGGGCAGTACTTC
CDR3: CASRDTPPRYYGQYF
J: TRBJ2-7
D: NA
size: few
V: TRBV6-1

DNA: TGCAGTAGACGACTAGCGGGAGAATACGAGCAGTACTTC
CDR3: CSRRLAGEYEQYF
J: TRBJ2-7
D: TRBD2
size: NA
V: TRBV20-1

DNA: TGTGCCAGCAGCTTAGTAAACAGCGACGGCTACACCTTC
CDR3: CASSLVNSDGYTF
J: TRBJ1-2
D: NA
size: many
V: TRBV11-2

DNA: TGTGCCAGCAGCTTAGGGACTTTCGAAGATACGCAGTATTTT
CDR3: CASSLGTFEDTQYF
J: TRBJ2-3
D: NA
size: NA
V: TRBV7-2

DNA: TGTGCCAGCAGTCTGGGACTAGCAAGACAAGAGACCCAGTACTTC
CDR3: CASSLGLARQETQYF
J: TRBJ2-5
D: TRBD2
size: many
V: TRBV27

DNA: TGTGCCAGCAGAGCCGACAGTGGCTATGGCTACACCTTC
CDR3: CASRADSGYGYTF
J: TRBJ1-2
D: NA
size: few
V: TRBV6-1

DNA: TGCAGCGTTGAAGCGCGGACAGGGTCAGCCTACGAGCAGTACTTC
CDR3: CSVEARTGSAYEQYF
J: TRBJ2-7
D: TRBD1
size: few
V: TRBV29-1

DNA: TGTGCTAGTGGACCGGGACAGGGGGGATTCACTGAAGCTTTCTTT
CDR3: CASGPGQGGFTEAFF
J: TRBJ1-1
D: TRBD1
size: many
V: TRBV12-5

DNA: TGTGCCAGCAGCGTAGGTCAGGGCCAAGAGACCCAGTACTTC
CDR3: CASSVGQGQETQYF
J: TRBJ2-5
D: NA
size: many
V: TRBV9

DNA: TGTGCCAGCAGTTACCCCGGCAGGGAGGTTCCTGAAGCTTTCTTT
CDR3: CASSYPGREVPEAFF
J: TRBJ1-1
D: NA
size: NA
V: TRBV6-9

DNA: TGCGCCAGCAGCTTGACAGCTAACTCCTACGAGCAGTACTTC
CDR3: CASSLTANSYEQYF
J: TRBJ2-7
D: NA
size: few
V: TRBV5-1

DNA: TGCGCCAGCAGCTTGGCCGTTGGCGGCACAGATACGCAGTATTTT
CDR3: CASSLAVGGTDTQYF
J: TRBJ2-3
D: NA
size: few
V: TRBV5-1

DNA: TGCAGCGTTGTTAGGGGTCCCTACGAGCAGTACTTC
CDR3: CSVVRGPYEQYF
J: TRBJ2-7
D: NA
size: NA
V: TRBV29-1

DNA: TGTGCCAGCAGCCAAGACCCCAGGGGGTTCTACGAGCAGTACTTC
CDR3: CASSQDPRGFYEQYF
J: TRBJ2-7
D: TRBD1
size: NA
V: TRBV14

DNA: TGTGCCAGCAGTTACCCCGGGAGCGGGTCGGAGCAGTACTTC
CDR3: CASSYPGSGSEQYF
J: TRBJ2-7
D: NA
size: NA
V: TRBV6-5

DNA: TGTGCCAGCAGTTACACCCAACCGGGGACAGGGGCTACCCCGCAGTACTTC
CDR3: CASSYTQPGTGATPQYF
J: TRBJ2-7
D: TRBD1
size: NA
V: TRBV6-5

DNA: TGTGCCAGCAGTTTGAGTCCAGTTGGATTAGAGACCCAGTACTTC
CDR3: CASSLSPVGLETQYF
J: TRBJ2-5
D: NA
size: many
V: TRBV28

DNA: TGCAGTGCAGAGGGGGCGGGAGACGAGACCCAGTACTTC
CDR3: CSAEGAGDETQYF
J: TRBJ2-5
D: NA
size: many
V: TRBV20-1

DNA: TGTGCCAGCAGCTTAGCTTTAGGGCCCGAGCAGTACTTC
CDR3: CASSLALGPEQYF
J: TRBJ2-7
D: NA
size: few
V: TRBV7-2

DNA: TGTGCCTGGAGTGGGGGATACAATCAGCCCCAGCATTTT
CDR3: CAWSGGYNQPQHF
J: TRBJ1-5
D: NA
size: many
V: TRBV30

DNA: TGTGCCAGCAGTCTTGACGGGGTCAACGAGCAGTACTTC
CDR3: CASSLDGVNEQYF
J: TRBJ2-7
D: NA
size: NA
V: TRBV6-2/TRBV6-3

DNA: TGCGCCAGCAGCTCATCCCCACAGGGATTCGATGGCTACACCTTC
CDR3: CASSSSPQGFDGYTF
J: TRBJ1-2
D: NA
size: many
V: TRBV5-1

DNA: TGTGCCAGCAGTGAAGCGCTTCTGGCGGGAGGGCCGTTAAAGACCCAGTACTTC
CDR3: CASSEALLAGGPLKTQYF
J: TRBJ2-5
D: TRBD2
size: many
V: TRBV6-1

DNA: TGTGCCAGCAGTGGTAGCGGGAGTGGAAATGAGCAGTTCTTC
CDR3: CASSGSGSGNEQFF
J: TRBJ2-1
D: TRBD2
size: NA
V: TRBV6-1

DNA: TGCGCCAGCAGCTTCTCCGCCGGGACAGGGGGCGACGAGCAGTACTTC
CDR3: CASSFSAGTGGDEQYF
J: TRBJ2-7
D: TRBD1
size: NA
V: TRBV5-1

DNA: TGTGCCAGCAGTTCGCCCTCGGGACTGCCCTCCTCCGCGAATTTT
CDR3: CASSSPSGLPSSANF
J: TRBJ1-5
D: NA
size: many
V: TRBV28

DNA: TGTGCCACAATTAAAGGGCTAGCCAAAAACATTCAGTACTTC
CDR3: CATIKGLAKNIQYF
J: TRBJ2-4
D: NA
size: many
V: TRBV28

DNA: TGTGCCAGCAGCGAGACACAGGGGGCGGGGGGGAACACTGAAGCTTTCTTT
CDR3: CASSETQGAGGNTEAFF
J: TRBJ1-1
D: TRBD1
size: few
V: TRBV5-6

DNA: TGTGCCAGCAGTTTATCGCCCCCCCAAGGACAGCGTAGCAATCAGCCCCAGCATTTT
CDR3: CASSLSPPQGQRSNQPQHF
J: TRBJ1-5
D: NA
size: many
V: TRBV28

DNA: TGTGCCAGCAGAATGACACGAACGCAAGAGACCCAGTACTTC
CDR3: CASRMTRTQETQYF
J: TRBJ2-5
D: NA
size: few
V: TRBV27

DNA: TGTGCCAGCAGCTCTCTCCCCGGGACGGGAAATTCACCCCTCCACTTT
CDR3: CASSSLPGTGNSPLHF
J: TRBJ1-6
D: NA
size: many
V: TRBV7-2

DNA: TGTGCCTGGAGACAACAGGGACCGGGACAGCCCCAGCATTTT
CDR3: CAWRQQGPGQPQHF
J: TRBJ1-5
D: NA
size: many
V: TRBV30

DNA: TGTGCCAGCAGCCCTGGGACTAGCGTGCAGTATTTT
CDR3: CASSPGTSVQYF
J: TRBJ2-3
D: TRBD2
size: NA
V: TRBV5-6

DNA: TGTGCCAGCAGCCCCGACGGGGGCACTGAAGCTTTCTTT
CDR3: CASSPDGGTEAFF
J: TRBJ1-1
D: NA
size: many
V: TRBV7-3

DNA: TGTGCCAGTAGTAGCCGGACTAGCGGGGAAGTCGAGCAGTACTTC
CDR3: CASSSRTSGEVEQYF
J: TRBJ2-7
D: TRBD2
size: NA
V: TRBV19

DNA: TGCAGTGCTAGAGGACAGGGCCCTAATTCACCCCTCCACTTT
CDR3: CSARGQGPNSPLHF
J: TRBJ1-6
D: TRBD1
size: few
V: TRBV20-1

DNA: TGCGCCAGCAGCCAAGAGCGCTTCTTGAACACTGAAGCTTTCTTT
CDR3: CASSQERFLNTEAFF
J: TRBJ1-1
D: NA
size: NA
V: TRBV4-3

DNA: TGTGCCAGCAGTGAAACCCCCGGGACAGGGGATGATTCACCCCTCCACTTT
CDR3: CASSETPGTGDDSPLHF
J: TRBJ1-6
D: TRBD1
size: few
V: TRBV25-1

DNA: TGTGCCAACAGTCCCGGGACCCTACCAACTAATGAAAAACTGTTTTTT
CDR3: CANSPGTLPTNEKLFF
J: TRBJ1-4
D: NA
size: NA
V: TRBV6-1

DNA: TGTGCCAGCAGCCCCGGGGGCACCTACAATGAGCAGTTCTTC
CDR3: CASSPGGTYNEQFF
J: TRBJ2-1
D: NA
size: NA
V: TRBV7-9

DNA: TGTGCCAGCAGTTACTCGAGTCGCAGCACTGAAGCTTTCTTT
CDR3: CASSYSSRSTEAFF
J: TRBJ1-1
D: NA
size: NA
V: TRBV6-2/TRBV6-3

DNA: TGTGCCAGTAGTTTACAGGGCACGAACACTGAAGCTTTCTTT
CDR3: CASSLQGTNTEAFF
J: TRBJ1-1
D: NA
size: few
V: TRBV19

DNA: TGTGCCAGCAGTTTATTTTTTATCGACGCAACAGGACAAGAGACCCAGTACTTC
CDR3: CASSLFFIDATGQETQYF
J: TRBJ2-5
D: NA
size: few
V: TRBV27

DNA: TGTGCCAGCAGTTTCCTGGGGGTGAGCACTGAAGCTTTCTTT
CDR3: CASSFLGVSTEAFF
J: TRBJ1-1
D: NA
size: few
V: TRBV28

DNA: TGTGCCAGCAGCTTATATACGGGCTCCGAGCAGTACTTC
CDR3: CASSLYTGSEQYF
J: TRBJ2-7
D: NA
size: NA
V: TRBV7-3

DNA: TGTGCCAGTAGTATACTAGCGGCAGACTCCTACGAGCAGTACTTC
CDR3: CASSILAADSYEQYF
J: TRBJ2-7
D: TRBD2
size: NA
V: TRBV19

DNA: TGTGCCAGCAGCTTAAACGCGAACACCGGGGAGCTGTTTTTT
CDR3: CASSLNANTGELFF
J: TRBJ2-2
D: NA
size: NA
V: TRBV7-3

DNA: TGCAGTGCTAGTTTTAGGACTAGCGGGTACCAAGAGACCCAGTACTTC
CDR3: CSASFRTSGYQETQYF
J: TRBJ2-5
D: TRBD2
size: many
V: TRBV20-1

DNA: TGTGCCAGCAGCTTAGAGACGGGAGGGACCTACGAGCAGTACTTC
CDR3: CASSLETGGTYEQYF
J: TRBJ2-7
D: TRBD2
size: NA
V: TRBV7-2

DNA: TGCAGCGCTGGGGGAAAAAGTTACAGGGTTGAAGCTTTCTTT
CDR3: CSAGGKSYRVEAFF
J: TRBJ1-1
D: NA
size: NA
V: TRBV29-1